This TCR beta chain appears in the sequencing data of a study of blood T cell repertoires in COVID-19. Across the whole study: The origin of the acute and convalescent COVID-19 samples was the United States, Italy and Spain.

This clone was seen more than once but under ten times. TCRdb keeps only in-frame clones here, not all; method: immunoSEQ multiplex PCR. The repertoire holds 100,000 to 150,000 clones, with over 60% as singletons. Germline loops: CDR1 SGHVS, CDR2 FNYEAQ. V shed 7 bases, J shed 4 bases, and the junction held 6 bases outside the gene matches. CDR3 length: 15 residues. This sequence was found in a man aged 40-49 years with active or convalescent COVID-19. Sequencing used peripheral blood. The rearrangement links TRBV7-6 to TRBJ2-2, with 10 bases that match TRBD2. The CDR3 coding sequence is TGTGCCAGCACCCTTAGCGGGGGGCCCACCGGGGAGCTGTTTTTT. Residues: CASTLSGGPTGELFF.